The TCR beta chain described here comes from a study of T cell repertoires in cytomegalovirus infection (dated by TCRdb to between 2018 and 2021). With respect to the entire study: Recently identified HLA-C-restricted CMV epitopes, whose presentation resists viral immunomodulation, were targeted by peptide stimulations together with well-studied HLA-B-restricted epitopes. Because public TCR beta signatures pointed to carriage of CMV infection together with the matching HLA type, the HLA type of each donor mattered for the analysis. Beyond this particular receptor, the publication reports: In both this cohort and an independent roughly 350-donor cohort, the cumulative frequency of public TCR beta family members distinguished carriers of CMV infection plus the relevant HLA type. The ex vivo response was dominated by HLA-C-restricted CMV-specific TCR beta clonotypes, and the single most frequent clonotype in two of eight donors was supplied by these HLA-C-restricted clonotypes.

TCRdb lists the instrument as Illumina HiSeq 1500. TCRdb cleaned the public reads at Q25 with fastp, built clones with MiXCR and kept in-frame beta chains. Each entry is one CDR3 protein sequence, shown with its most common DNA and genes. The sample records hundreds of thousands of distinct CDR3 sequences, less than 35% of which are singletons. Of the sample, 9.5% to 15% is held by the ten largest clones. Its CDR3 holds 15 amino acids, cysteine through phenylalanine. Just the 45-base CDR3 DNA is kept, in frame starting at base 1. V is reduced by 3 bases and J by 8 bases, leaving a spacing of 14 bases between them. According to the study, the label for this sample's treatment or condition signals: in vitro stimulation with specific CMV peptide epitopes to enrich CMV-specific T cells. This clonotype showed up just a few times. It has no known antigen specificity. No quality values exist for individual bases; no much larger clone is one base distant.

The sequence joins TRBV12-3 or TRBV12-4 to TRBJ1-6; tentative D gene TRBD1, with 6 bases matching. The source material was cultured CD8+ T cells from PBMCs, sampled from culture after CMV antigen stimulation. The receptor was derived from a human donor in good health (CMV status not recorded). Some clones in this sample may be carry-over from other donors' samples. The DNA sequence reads TGTGCCAGCAGTTTCTGGGAAGGGGGGGATTCACCCCTCCACTTT. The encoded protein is CASSFWEGGDSPLHF.